The 25 T cell receptor beta chains given below trace back to one sample, sequenced in a study of T-cell reconstitution after alpha-beta-depleted transplantation in children. Unique molecular identifiers were incorporated into the prepared TCRbeta library. TCRdb analysed the PCR reads with MiXCR anew, one entry per CDR3 protein. The sample includes under 450,000 distinct CDR3 sequences, roughly 17% of them seen just once. The starting material was PBMCs, mostly from graft donor cells, obtained 360 days after TCRalphabeta/CD19-depleted stem cell transplant. These receptor sequences come from a boy under two years old who had a stem cell transplant for Wiskott-Aldrich syndrome, so the T cells may come from the graft donor.

This sequence joins TRBV29-1 and TRBJ1-1; a possible D gene is TRBD1 (5 bases). Germline-derived CDR1 and CDR2 are SQVTM and ANQGSEA. With 1 base removed from V and 7 bases from J, the gap between germline ends came to 13 bases. The CDR3 runs 13 residues. The CDR3 DNA follows: TGCAGCGTTGAAGCGCAGGAGGGACGTGAAGCTTTCTTT. Encoded protein: CSVEAQEGREAFF.

This clonotype was seen many times. The gene calls are TRBV2 and TRBJ2-1; 9 positions agree with TRBD2. CDR3 length: 12 residues. Germline-derived CDR1 and CDR2 are SNHLY and FYNNEI. The ends lost 8 bases at V and 8 bases at J; junction bases unmatched: 4. The CDR3 protein is CASWREGDEQFF. DNA of the CDR3: TGTGCCAGCTGGCGGGAGGGGGATGAGCAGTTCTTC.

This clonotype was found a few times. The V gene is TRBV4-1, the J gene TRBJ2-4; TRBD2 is a possible D gene (5 bases). Deletions cut 5 bases from V and 2 bases from J, with 25 bases between. CDR1 is MGHRA and CDR2 is YSYEKL in the germline V gene. This CDR3 is 19 amino acids long. CDR3 bases: TGCGCCAGCAGCTCAATACGTCTGTCCGGGAAGGCGACCAAAAACATTCAGTACTTC. Its protein product is CASSSIRLSGKATKNIQYF.

V usage is TRBV11-2 and J usage is TRBJ2-3; the D is unclear. Germline V CDR1 and CDR2: SGHAT, FQNNGV. This CDR3 spans 13 amino acids. The ends were cut back, 7 bases at V and 4 bases at J, with 12 bases in the middle. The CDR3: CASTHYAADTQYF. For the CDR3, the DNA is TGTGCCAGCACCCATTACGCCGCAGATACGCAGTATTTT.

A few counts support this clonotype. The chain uses TRBV5-1 and TRBJ2-3; D is undetermined. V gave up 1 base and J gave up 6 bases, with 15 bases separating them. CDR3 length: 15 amino acids. Germline-derived CDR1 and CDR2 are SGHRS and YFSETQ. Here the CDR3 reads CASSLRGQAPDTQYF. CDR3 bases: TGCGCCAGCAGCTTGAGAGGCCAGGCCCCCGATACGCAGTATTTT.

This clonotype was counted a few times. The rearrangement uses TRBV6-2 or TRBV6-3 and TRBJ2-7; a weak D match, TRBD2 (7 bases). V was shortened by 2 bases and J by 6 bases, with 14 bases between the two germline ends. In germline, CDR1 is MNHEY, CDR2 SVGEGT. The CDR3 has 14 amino acids. CDR3 amino acids: CASSYKRDIGEQYF. The CDR3 DNA reads TGTGCCAGCAGTTACAAGCGGGACATAGGCGAGCAGTACTTC.

The table lists this clonotype with a few counts. CDR3 in amino acids: CASRQSGASYEQYF. The CDR3 DNA follows: TGTGCCAGCAGGCAAAGCGGGGCATCCTACGAGCAGTACTTC. This chain links TRBV3-1 with TRBJ2-7, with 7 positions matching TRBD2. The V segment lost 6 bases and the J segment 1 base; nucleotides outside the gene matches: 6. This CDR3 has 14 amino acids. Looked up from germline, CDR1 is LGHDT and CDR2 is YNNKEL (reference sequence).

The chain is built from TRBV12-3 or TRBV12-4 and TRBJ2-7, with 7 bases identical to TRBD1. The length of the CDR3 is 13 residues. The ends lost 4 bases at V and 9 bases at J; junction bases unmatched: 9. In DNA form, the CDR3 reads TGTGCCAGCAGTTCACGGACAGGAGTACGGCAGTACTTC. Amino acids: CASSSRTGVRQYF.

This clonotype showed up just once. The chain combines TRBV4-1 with TRBJ2-1; weak D call: TRBD2 (5 bases). The germline V gene has CDR1 MGHRA and CDR2 YSYEKL. The CDR3 spans 18 residues. The V end lost 4 bases, the J end lost 4 bases, and 23 bases lay between the germline ends. CDR3 residues: CASSPEREGWKVYNEQFF. In nucleotides, the CDR3 is TGCGCCAGCAGCCCGGAGAGGGAAGGGTGGAAGGTTTACAATGAGCAGTTCTTC.

The chain recombines TRBV25-1 with TRBJ2-2; no firm D call. The CDR3 covers 14 residues. V lost 5 bases to trimming and J lost 1 base, with 8 bases between them. Looked up from germline, CDR1 is MGHDK and CDR2 is SYGVNS. CDR3 residues: CASSSQVNTGELFF. The CDR3 DNA is TGTGCCAGCAGTTCCCAAGTGAACACCGGGGAGCTGTTTTTT.

The chain recombines TRBV7-2 with TRBJ2-3, with 11 positions matching TRBD2. The CDR3 covers 17 residues. The trim removed 5 bases at V and 6 bases at J, leaving 13 bases unmatched. Germline V gene data show CDR1 as SGHTA and CDR2 as FQGNSA. The CDR3 DNA reads TGTGCCAGCAGCCCGCTAATACTAGCGGGAGACCCGGATACGCAGTATTTT. Amino acid sequence: CASSPLILAGDPDTQYF.

V is TRBV5-1 and J is TRBJ2-7; 13 bases line up with TRBD2. V lost 6 bases and J lost 4; bases outside the gene matches: 7. Germline assignment: CDR1 SGHRS and CDR2 YFSETQ. The CDR3 loop spans 15 amino acids. The CDR3 DNA sequence: TGCGCCAGCACCCGGACTAGCGGGGGACAATACGAGCAGTACTTC. Amino acids: CASTRTSGGQYEQYF.

The chain employs TRBV12-3 or TRBV12-4 and TRBJ2-6; D not resolved. The CDR3 extends over 16 amino acids. Deletions cut 2 bases from V and 0 bases from J, with 8 bases between. The CDR3 region has the DNA TGTGCCAGCAGTTTAAGGCAGGCCTCTGGGGCCAACGTCCTGACTTTC. Encoded protein: CASSLRQASGANVLTF.

In this sample, this clonotype turned up a few times. This chain uses TRBV29-1 with TRBJ2-5; 7 bases are shared with TRBD2. The junction had 9 bases not matched to a gene; V was cut back by 4 bases and J by 7 bases. Germline assignment: CDR1 SQVTM and CDR2 ANQGSEA. The CDR3 is 13 residues long. This CDR3 is CSVGGGSGRTQYF. DNA for the CDR3: TGCAGCGTTGGGGGCGGGAGCGGGCGGACCCAGTACTTC.

J is TRBJ2-2 and V is TRBV20-1, with 15 positions matching TRBD2. V was clipped by 6 bases and J by 3 bases; unmatched bases: 8. The V gene's germline CDR1 is DFQATT and CDR2 SNEGSKA (reference sequence). The CDR3 consists of 17 residues. The DNA for the CDR3 is TGCAGTGCAACCGGGACTAGCGGGAGGCAGGACACCGGGGAGCTGTTTTTT. Its protein product is CSATGTSGRQDTGELFF.

This clonotype was recorded a few times. The genes are TRBV7-9 and TRBJ2-7; TRBD1 is a possible D gene (5 bases). Trimming shortened V by 3 bases and J by 0 bases, and 9 bases separated the two germline ends. Germline V lookup: CDR1 SEHNR, CDR2 FQNEAQ (reference sequence). The CDR3 is 14 residues long. This CDR3 reads CASSFLDNSYEQYF. The DNA for the CDR3 is TGTGCCAGCAGCTTTCTGGACAACTCCTACGAGCAGTACTTC.

This clonotype was seen a few times. The chain uses TRBV10-3 and TRBJ2-1; a possible D gene is TRBD2 (6 bases). CDR1 is ENHRY, CDR2 SYGVKD, per germline. V lost 3 bases, J lost 2 bases, and 11 bases lay in between. This CDR3 is built from 15 residues. CDR3 nucleotides: TGTGCCATCAGTGATTGGGGGGACCCCTACAATGAGCAGTTCTTC. Protein sequence: CAISDWGDPYNEQFF.

The chain joins TRBV5-1 to TRBJ2-3; maybe TRBD2 (7 bases). From germline, CDR1 is SGHRS and CDR2 YFSETQ. The CDR3 spans 17 residues. V shed 4 bases and J shed 1 base, with 19 bases lying between them. Here the CDR3 DNA reads TGCGCCAGCAGCCTCCACAACGGGGGGCTGGGCACAGATACGCAGTATTTT. Translating gives CASSLHNGGLGTDTQYF. The full variable domain, completed using reference TRBV5-1 and TRBJ2-3, is KAGVTQTPRYLIKTRGQQVTLSCSPISGHRSVSWYQQTPGQGLQFLFEYFSETQRNKGNFPGRFSGRQFSNSRSEMNVSTLELGDSALYLCASSLHNGGLGTDTQYFGPGTRLTVL.

V is TRBV27 and J is TRBJ2-5; D tentatively fits TRBD1 or TRBD2 (5 bases each). The CDR3 extends over 16 amino acids. CDR1 and CDR2 (germline): MNHEY, SMNVEV (reference sequence). V gave up 6 bases and J gave up 7 bases, with 24 bases separating them. The CDR3 spells CASSSSGRFGIRTQYF. As DNA, the CDR3 is TGTGCCAGCAGCTCATCGGGGCGATTCGGGATCAGGACCCAGTACTTC.

V usage is TRBV30 and J usage is TRBJ2-1; D not resolved. V was trimmed by 2 bases and J by 1 base, leaving 15 bases between them. Germline-derived CDR1 and CDR2 are GTSNPN and SVGIG (reference sequence). The CDR3 covers 16 residues. The CDR3 sequence is CAWSQRRITSYNEQFF. CDR3 nucleotide sequence: TGTGCCTGGAGTCAGAGACGCATTACATCCTACAATGAGCAGTTCTTC.

The rearrangement links TRBV6-1 to TRBJ2-1, with D unclear. Germline CDR1 and CDR2: MNHNS and SASEGT. V lost 6 bases to trimming and J lost 2 bases, with 8 bases between them. The CDR3 consists of 13 residues. In DNA form, the CDR3 reads TGTGCCAGCAGAGGCAGGACCTACAATGAGCAGTTCTTC. Its translation is CASRGRTYNEQFF.

J is TRBJ2-2 and V is TRBV6-2 or TRBV6-3; 8 bases are shared with TRBD1. The V gene's germline CDR1 is MNHEY and CDR2 SVGEGT. The V segment lost 11 bases and the J segment 6 bases; nucleotides outside the gene matches: 5. This CDR3 spans 12 amino acids. The CDR3 region is CAGNRGSGELFF. DNA for the CDR3: TGTGCCGGTAACAGGGGGTCCGGGGAGCTGTTTTTT.

In its sample, this clonotype was seen a few times. The chain joins TRBV20-1 to TRBJ2-4, with D perhaps matching TRBD1 (5 bases). This CDR3 has 16 residues. V shed 6 bases and J shed 0 bases, with 18 bases lying between them. Germline V CDR1 and CDR2: DFQATT, SNEGSKA (reference sequence). DNA for the CDR3: TGCAGTGCGGTTCATACAGGAATCCTAGCCAAAAACATTCAGTACTTC. Amino acids: CSAVHTGILAKNIQYF.

This CDR3 is CASSSLAGADQETQYF. In DNA form, the CDR3 reads TGTGCCAGCAGTTCCCTCGCGGGAGCCGACCAAGAGACCCAGTACTTC. The chain links TRBV12-3 or TRBV12-4 to TRBJ2-5; 7 bases agree with TRBD2. The CDR3 consists of 16 residues. J gave up 0 bases and V 4 bases, and 8 bases lay outside the gene matches.

In its sample, this clonotype was seen once. V is TRBV5-1 and J is TRBJ1-1, with no clear D. V lost 4 bases and J 3 bases, leaving 13 bases between the germline ends. This CDR3 comprises 14 residues. CDR1 and CDR2 from the germline V gene are SGHRS and YFSETQ. Written as DNA, the CDR3 is TGCGCCAGCAGCCCCCTGATTTGGGACACTGAAGCTTTCTTT. This gives the protein CASSPLIWDTEAFF. Combining the CDR3 with reference TRBV5-1 and TRBJ1-1 gives the whole variable domain KAGVTQTPRYLIKTRGQQVTLSCSPISGHRSVSWYQQTPGQGLQFLFEYFSETQRNKGNFPGRFSGRQFSNSRSEMNVSTLELGDSALYLCASSPLIWDTEAFFGQGTRLTVV.